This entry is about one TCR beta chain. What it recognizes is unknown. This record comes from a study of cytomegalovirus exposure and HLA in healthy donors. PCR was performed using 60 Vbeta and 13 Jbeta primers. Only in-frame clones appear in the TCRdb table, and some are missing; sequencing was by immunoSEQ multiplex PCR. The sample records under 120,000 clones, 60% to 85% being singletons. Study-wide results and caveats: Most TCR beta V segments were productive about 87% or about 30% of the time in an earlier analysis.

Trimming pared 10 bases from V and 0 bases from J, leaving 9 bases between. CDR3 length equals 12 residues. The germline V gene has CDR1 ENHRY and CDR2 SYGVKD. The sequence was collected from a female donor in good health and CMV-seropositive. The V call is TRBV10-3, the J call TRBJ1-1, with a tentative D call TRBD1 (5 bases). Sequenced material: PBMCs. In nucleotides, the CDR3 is TGTGCCACCCAGGGCATGAACACTGAAGCTTTCTTT. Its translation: CATQGMNTEAFF.